The 22 T cell receptor beta chains presented below share a single source sample, sequenced in a study of blood T cell repertoires in COVID-19. Generated by immunoSEQ multiplex PCR, the TCRdb table keeps only in-frame clones and is missing some. Of under 400,000 clones listed, 90% are singletons. The material sequenced was peripheral blood. These receptors were taken from a woman in her twenties or thirties with COVID-19, enrolled during active disease.

The rearrangement links TRBV7-6 to TRBJ2-7; tentatively, D is TRBD2 (5 bases). CDR3 length: 15 residues. Trimming stripped 0 bases from V and 4 bases from J, with 13 bases between. Germline-derived CDR1 and CDR2 are SGHVS and FNYEAQ. The CDR3 DNA follows: TGTGCCAGCAGCTTAGCGCTAGAGGGTCGGTACGAGCAGTACTTC. Protein: CASSLALEGRYEQYF.

With regard to this clone: This CDR3 is also generated by other DNA sequences in the sample. This chain connects TRBV30 to TRBJ1-1; D is unresolved. V lost 1 base and J lost 1, with 7 bases in between. Germline CDR1 reads GTSNPN; CDR2 reads SVGIG (reference sequence). CDR3 size: 13 residues. In DNA form, the CDR3 reads TGTGCCTGGAGTGGAGGGTCGAACACTGAAGCTTTCTTT. Amino acids: CAWSGGSNTEAFF. Combining the CDR3 with reference TRBV30 and TRBJ1-1 gives the whole variable domain SQTIHQWPATLVQPVGSPLSLECTVEGTSNPNLYWYRQAAGRGLQLLFYSVGIGQISSEVPQNLSASRPQDRQFILSSKKLLLSDSGFYLCAWSGGSNTEAFFGQGTRLTVV.

The rearrangement links TRBV14 to TRBJ2-1; TRBD2 agrees at 8 bases. J lost 5 bases, V lost 1 base, and 10 bases had no gene match. Per the germline V gene, CDR1 is SGHDN and CDR2 is FVKESK. The CDR3 runs to 17 residues. CDR3 sequence: CASSQVLSGTSNNEQFF. The CDR3 bases are TGTGCCAGCAGCCAAGTACTGTCCGGGACTAGTAACAATGAGCAGTTCTTC.

The chain joins TRBV19 to TRBJ1-1, with D possibly being TRBD1 (6 bases). In germline, CDR1 is LNHDA, CDR2 SQIVND (reference sequence). Trimming left V 5 bases short and J 6 bases short, with 13 bases between. This CDR3 is built from 13 residues. The CDR3 coding sequence is TGTGCCAGTAGTCAGGGACAATTGGCTGAAGCTTTCTTT. Translating it yields CASSQGQLAEAFF.

The chain uses TRBV30 and TRBJ1-1; no firm D call. Germline V gene lookup returns CDR1 GTSNPN and CDR2 SVGIG (reference sequence). This CDR3 is 13 amino acids long. The V end lost 3 bases, the J end lost 4 bases, and 12 bases lay between the germline ends. CDR3 residues: CAWRGGFSTEAFF. In DNA form, the CDR3 reads TGTGCCTGGAGGGGAGGTTTTTCCACTGAAGCTTTCTTT.

The chain combines TRBV28 with TRBJ2-1; the match to TRBD2 covers 8 bases. Germline trimming cut 8 bases from V and 0 bases from J; bases unmatched to any gene: 9. The CDR3 has 16 amino acids. Germline V gives CDR1 MDHEN, CDR2 SYDVKM. CDR3 sequence reads: CASPTGGVGSYNEQFF. CDR3 DNA: TGTGCCAGCCCAACGGGGGGGGTAGGCTCCTACAATGAGCAGTTCTTC.

V gene TRBV27 combines with J gene TRBJ1-5; D is unresolved. This CDR3 is built from 15 residues. Germline V gene lookup returns CDR1 MNHEY and CDR2 SMNVEV (reference sequence). V lost 7 bases and J 2 bases, leaving 15 bases between the germline ends. The CDR3 region has the DNA TGTGCCAGCACTCGGGCCGGGGTCGGCAATCAGCCCCAGCATTTT. Translation gives CASTRAGVGNQPQHF.

This chain connects TRBV9 to TRBJ2-5; D may be TRBD2 (6 bases). Germline V lookup: CDR1 SGDLS, CDR2 YYNGEE. The CDR3 has 15 residues. Trimming took 1 base from V and 4 from J, leaving 14 bases between them. CDR3 loop: CASSVTPASAETQYF. The CDR3 DNA reads as TGTGCCAGCAGCGTAACCCCCGCTAGCGCAGAGACCCAGTACTTC.

The chain couples TRBV6-4 to TRBJ1-1; possible D gene TRBD1, 6 bases. CDR1 and CDR2 from the germline V gene are MRHNA and SNTAGT. V gave up 6 bases and J gave up 3 bases, with 17 bases separating them. The CDR3 sequence is 15 residues long. CDR3 DNA sequence: TGTGCCAGCAGCCTGGACAGCGGGAAACACACTGAAGCTTTCTTT. This codes for CASSLDSGKHTEAFF.

The chain joins TRBV7-8 to TRBJ2-2, with D uncertain. The CDR3 loop spans 15 amino acids. In germline, CDR1 is SGHVS, CDR2 FQNEAQ. V lost 0 bases and J 2 bases, leaving 7 bases between the germline ends. CDR3 sequence reads: CASSLAGTNTGELFF. CDR3 in DNA: TGTGCCAGCAGCTTAGCTGGTACTAACACCGGGGAGCTGTTTTTT.

In its sample, this clone was seen once. The CDR3 reads CSAGEREQFF. The CDR3 bases are TGCAGCGCCGGGGAGAGAGAGCAGTTCTTC. The rearrangement joins TRBV29-1 to TRBJ2-1; D is perhaps TRBD2 (5 bases). The germline V gene has CDR1 SQVTM and CDR2 ANQGSEA. The CDR3 runs 10 residues. Trimming removed 7 bases from V and 10 bases from J, with 11 bases in between.

The rearrangement joins TRBV10-3 to TRBJ1-4; 12 bases agree with TRBD1. Losses at the gene ends were 6 bases for V and 6 bases for J; bases not matched to a gene: 8. The CDR3 is 16 amino acids. Looked up from germline, CDR1 is ENHRY and CDR2 is SYGVKD. CDR3 in DNA: TGTGCCATCAGCGCCGGGACAGGGGGCGATTATGAAAAACTGTTTTTT. Its translation is CAISAGTGGDYEKLFF.

The chain carries TRBV10-3 and TRBJ1-1, with TRBD1 matching 9 bases. The CDR3 is made up of 13 amino acids. Germline loops: CDR1 ENHRY, CDR2 SYGVKD. J was trimmed by 1 base and V by 10 bases; bases with no gene match: 4. CDR3 loop: CATRQGENTEAFF. The CDR3 region has the DNA TGTGCCACTCGACAGGGGGAGAACACTGAAGCTTTCTTT.

The chain joins TRBV6-5 to TRBJ1-5; TRBD1 matches 8 bases. V was clipped by 1 base and J by 3 bases; unmatched bases: 5. In germline, CDR1 is MNHEY, CDR2 SVGAGI. This CDR3 is built from 16 residues. The CDR3 region is CASSYYGQGVNQPQHF. Written as DNA, the CDR3 is TGTGCCAGCAGTTACTACGGACAGGGTGTCAATCAGCCCCAGCATTTT.

V is TRBV27 and J is TRBJ1-3; 7 bases align to TRBD1. The V segment lost 1 base and the J segment 0 bases; nucleotides outside the gene matches: 18. This CDR3 region has 21 residues. Germline CDR1 MNHEY, CDR2 SMNVEV (reference sequence). This chain's CDR3 is CASSLYPILPQGPSSGNTIYF. As DNA, the CDR3 is TGTGCCAGCAGTTTATATCCCATCCTCCCACAGGGGCCAAGCTCTGGAAACACCATATATTTT.

This clone was seen only a few times. The chain uses TRBV4-2 and TRBJ1-1; D unclear. Trimming shortened V by 0 bases and J by 2 bases, and 7 bases separated the two germline ends. The CDR3 loop spans 14 amino acids. CDR1 is LGHNA and CDR2 is YNFKEQ in the germline V gene. CDR3 region: CASSQDLGNTEAFF. Here the CDR3 DNA reads TGTGCCAGCAGCCAAGATCTGGGCAACACTGAAGCTTTCTTT.

The V and J genes are TRBV30 and TRBJ2-3; tentatively, D is TRBD2 (6 bases). Per germline, CDR1 GTSNPN and CDR2 SVGIG (reference sequence). The V end was cut by 8 bases, the J end by 5 bases, with 11 bases between. There are 11 residues in the CDR3. CDR3 bases: TGTGCCGCATCGGAGGGAGATACGCAGTATTTT. This gives the protein CAASEGDTQYF. Full variable domain (rest looked up from reference TRBV30 and TRBJ2-3): SQTIHQWPATLVQPVGSPLSLECTVEGTSNPNLYWYRQAAGRGLQLLFYSVGIGQISSEVPQNLSASRPQDRQFILSSKKLLLSDSGFYLCAASEGDTQYFGPGTRLTVL.

This chain joins TRBV19 and TRBJ1-1, with 8 nucleotides matching TRBD1. J gave up 1 base and V 3 bases, and 7 bases lay outside the gene matches. CDR1 is LNHDA and CDR2 is SQIVND in the germline V gene (reference sequence). This CDR3 comprises 16 residues. CDR3 DNA sequence: TGTGCCAGTAGTATGCTTACAGGGGGTGGGAACACTGAAGCTTTCTTT. It specifies CASSMLTGGGNTEAFF.

This clone has a handful of counts. V usage is TRBV5-1 and J usage is TRBJ2-1, with 9 bases that match TRBD1. Germline CDR1 reads SGHRS; CDR2 reads YFSETQ. J lost 7 bases, V lost 1 base, and 9 bases had no gene match. This CDR3 has 16 residues. The CDR3 loop is CASSLRPGQGVNEQFF. DNA for the CDR3: TGCGCCAGCAGCTTGAGGCCGGGACAGGGTGTAAATGAGCAGTTCTTC.

The chain recombines TRBV28 with TRBJ2-6; D perhaps matches TRBD1 (6 bases). V dropped 9 bases and J dropped 4 bases, with 10 bases sitting between them. The CDR3 runs 13 residues. Germline-derived CDR1 and CDR2 are MDHEN and SYDVKM. DNA for the CDR3: TGTGCCAGTTGGACAGCCGGGGCCAACGTCCTGACTTTC. It encodes CASWTAGANVLTF.

This CDR3 is CASSSVQGVEKLFF. The CDR3 DNA reads TGTGCCAGCAGTTCCGTACAGGGTGTTGAAAAACTGTTTTTT. The chain combines TRBV28 with TRBJ1-4; maybe TRBD1 (6 bases). CDR1 MDHEN and CDR2 SYDVKM come from the germline V gene. The CDR3 has 14 residues. V gave up 4 bases and J gave up 7 bases, with 13 bases separating them. Supplemented by reference TRBV28 and TRBJ1-4, the full variable domain reads DVKVTQSSRYLVKRTGEKVFLECVQDMDHENMFWYRQDPGLGLRLIYFSYDVKMKEKGDIPEGYSVSREKKERFSLILESASTNQTSMYLCASSSVQGVEKLFFGSGTQLSVL.

The J gene is TRBJ2-3, the V gene TRBV9; the D gene is possibly TRBD2 (6 bases). This CDR3 comprises 18 residues. Trimming left V 1 base short and J 0 bases short, with 18 bases between. CDR1 is SGDLS, CDR2 YYNGEE, per germline. The CDR3 sequence is CASSVRYGAGTSTDTQYF. In DNA form, the CDR3 reads TGTGCCAGCAGCGTAAGATACGGGGCGGGGACTAGCACAGATACGCAGTATTTT.